The source of this TCR beta chain is a study of PD-1 blockade in classical Hodgkin lymphoma. Study findings and constraints: Healthy donors were reported to have higher baseline TCR diversity than newly diagnosed patients.

Relapse after autologous stem cell transplantation occurred in every patient, and brentuximab vedotin exposure varied. V was pared by 4 bases and J by 11 bases, with 7 bases of the junction left unmatched. The CDR3 runs 13 residues. Per germline, CDR1 SGHRS and CDR2 YFSETQ. Notes on this clone: What it binds is not known.

Sequencing was performed with immunoSEQ multiplex PCR; in TCRdb, only in-frame clones are kept and a portion is missing. Of tens of thousands of clones in the sample, approximately 80% were seen once. This chain links TRBV5-1 with TRBJ1-1; the match to TRBD1 covers 11 bases. The origin of this receptor is a human donor with classical Hodgkin lymphoma. The specimen comprised peripheral blood mononuclear cells (PBMCs), sampled at baseline. The CDR3 spells CASSPGQGEEAFF. The DNA of the CDR3 is TGCGCCAGCAGCCCGGGACAGGGGGAAGAGGCTTTCTTT.